Each of the 29 T cell receptor beta chains below was sequenced from the same sample in a study of T-cell memory formation after mild COVID-19. TCRdb redid the calling of the 5' RACE reads with MiXCR, one entry per CDR3 protein. The sample lists about 200,000 distinct CDR3 sequences, around 9.1% occurring once. Material for sequencing was PBMCs or a T cell subset sorted from them (not recorded which). The receptor set was obtained from a man aged 18 to 30 who had mild COVID-19 (a few samples of this study predate the infection). Cell type and time point are not known.

This clonotype was observed a few times. The chain links TRBV7-9 to TRBJ1-5, with D possibly being TRBD1 (5 bases). Trimming stripped 4 bases from V and 7 bases from J, with 14 bases between. The CDR3 contains 14 residues. Germline-derived CDR1 and CDR2 are SEHNR and FQNEAQ (reference sequence). CDR3 nucleotide sequence: TGTGCCAGCAGCTGGGGGTCACCCGGGCAGCCCCAGCATTTT. It specifies CASSWGSPGQPQHF. The complete variable domain, with remaining parts taken from reference TRBV7-9 and TRBJ1-5, reads DTGVSQNPRHKITKRGQNVTFRCDPISEHNRLYWYRQTLGQGPEFLTYFQNEAQLEKSRLLSDRFSAERPKGSFSTLEIQRTEQGDSAMYLCASSWGSPGQPQHFGDGTRLSIL.

This clonotype has a handful of counts. This chain uses TRBV30 with TRBJ1-1; D is perhaps TRBD1 (5 bases). The CDR3 length is 11 residues. Per the germline V gene, CDR1 is GTSNPN and CDR2 is SVGIG (reference sequence). V was cut by 2 bases and J by 9 bases, with 10 bases left in between. DNA for the CDR3: TGTGCCTGGAGTTTGGGGACCAAAGCTTTCTTT. Translated: CAWSLGTKAFF.

The genes are TRBV6-5 and TRBJ2-6; the D is unclear. V lost 6 bases and J 1 base, leaving 7 bases between the germline ends. This CDR3 has 14 residues. Germline lookup yields CDR1 MNHEY and CDR2 SVGAGI. CDR3 in amino acids: CASSTPSGANVLTF. The CDR3 nucleotides read TGTGCCAGCAGCACCCCTTCTGGGGCCAACGTCCTGACTTTC.

This clonotype was seen many times. CDR3: CASSQGNSGVGTDTQYF. The CDR3 DNA reads as TGTGCCAGCAGCCAAGGCAATAGCGGGGTCGGCACAGATACGCAGTATTTT. The V call is TRBV4-2, the J call TRBJ2-3; 8 bases match TRBD2. J gave up 1 base and V 1 base, and 7 bases lay outside the gene matches. The CDR3 runs 17 residues. CDR1 is LGHNA, CDR2 YNFKEQ, per germline.

The chain has TRBV2 and TRBJ1-6, with D possibly TRBD1 on 6 matching bases. CDR1 and CDR2 (germline): SNHLY, FYNNEI. This CDR3 has 10 amino acids. V gave up 3 bases and J gave up 19 bases, with 10 bases separating them. As DNA, the CDR3 is TGTGCCAGCAGTGATGTGGGGACACACTTT. Protein product: CASSDVGTHF.

This chain links TRBV5-3 with TRBJ2-2; no firm D call. TRBV5-3 is designated an ORF whose function remains uncertain. The CDR3 length is 16 residues. The V and J ends lost 0 bases and 0 bases respectively, with 9 bases between them. The CDR3 reads CARSLGVGSNTGELFF. In nucleotides, the CDR3 is TGTGCCAGAAGCTTGGGTGTAGGGTCGAACACCGGGGAGCTGTTTTTT.

Ten or more counts support this clonotype. The chain employs TRBV4-1 and TRBJ2-5, with D tentatively TRBD2 (6 bases). The CDR3 runs 15 residues. Trimming pared 7 bases from V and 6 bases from J, leaving 21 bases between. Germline V CDR1 and CDR2: MGHRA, YSYEKL. Here the CDR3 reads CASKVWGVGWKTQYF. In DNA form, the CDR3 reads TGCGCCAGCAAGGTTTGGGGGGTCGGGTGGAAGACCCAGTACTTC.

This clonotype was seen only a few times. The chain combines TRBV6-5 with TRBJ1-1; D gene uncertain. This CDR3 region has 13 residues. Trimming removed 4 bases at V and 0 bases at J, with 6 bases between. Germline loops: CDR1 MNHEY, CDR2 SVGAGI. The CDR3 DNA follows: TGTGCCAGCAGTTGGAGAGTGAACACTGAAGCTTTCTTT. Translation gives CASSWRVNTEAFF.

This clonotype was detected a few times. The chain recombines TRBV5-1 with TRBJ2-1; TRBD2 matches 8 bases. V trimming: 1 base; J trimming: 4 bases; junction bases outside the gene matches: 4. Germline assignment: CDR1 SGHRS and CDR2 YFSETQ. This CDR3 has 15 residues. This chain's CDR3 is CASSLIPGGYNEQFF. DNA of the CDR3: TGCGCCAGCAGCTTGATTCCGGGGGGGTACAATGAGCAGTTCTTC.

In its sample, this clonotype was seen a few times. The chain has TRBV2 and TRBJ2-7; D unclear. Per the germline V gene, CDR1 is SNHLY and CDR2 is FYNNEI. V was cut by 6 bases and J by 6 bases, with 9 bases left in between. The CDR3 is 11 residues long. The CDR3 coding sequence is TGTGCCAGCAGGCTGCTGAGCGAGCAGTACTTC. As protein: CASRLLSEQYF.

Ten or more counts support this clonotype. The rearrangement joins TRBV5-1 to TRBJ2-2; no clear D. The germline CDR1 and CDR2 sequences are SGHRS and YFSETQ. The CDR3 sequence is 13 residues long. V was trimmed by 5 bases and J by 4 bases, leaving 9 bases between them. The CDR3 here is CASRKTGTGELFF. The CDR3 nucleotides are TGCGCCAGCAGGAAAACGGGCACCGGGGAGCTGTTTTTT.

This chain uses TRBV19 with TRBJ2-2; the D gene is possibly TRBD2 (5 bases). CDR3 length: 17 residues. Germline loops: CDR1 LNHDA, CDR2 SQIVND (reference sequence). The V end was cut by 5 bases, the J end by 5 bases, with 21 bases between. CDR3 amino acids: CASSRGWGWGDTGELFF. The CDR3 nucleotides are TGTGCCAGTAGTCGGGGATGGGGATGGGGTGATACCGGGGAGCTGTTTTTT.

This clonotype was found many times. V usage is TRBV12-3 or TRBV12-4 and J usage is TRBJ2-7; D possibly matches TRBD1 or TRBD2 (5 bases each). Trimming took 5 bases from V and 4 from J, leaving 12 bases between them. The CDR3 is made up of 13 amino acids. The CDR3 region is CASSHGTKYEQYF. Here the CDR3 DNA reads TGTGCCAGCAGTCACGGGACCAAATACGAGCAGTACTTC.

This clonotype was picked up a small number of times. The rearrangement links TRBV20-1 to TRBJ1-3; unclear D gene. V was trimmed by 1 base and J by 4 bases, leaving 8 bases between them. Germline CDR1 DFQATT, CDR2 SNEGSKA (reference sequence). The length of the CDR3 is 13 residues. CDR3 nucleotides: TGCAGTGCTAGAGGGGGTTTGGGAAACACCATATATTTT. Its translation is CSARGGLGNTIYF.

This clonotype was seen at least ten times. The chain employs TRBV6-2 or TRBV6-3 and TRBJ1-5; perhaps TRBD1 as D (5 bases). In germline, CDR1 is MNHEY, CDR2 SVGEGT. Trimming shortened V by 2 bases and J by 7 bases, and 9 bases separated the two germline ends. This CDR3 region has 13 residues. CDR3 in amino acids: CASSYRGGQPQHF. The DNA of the CDR3 is TGTGCCAGCAGTTACAGGGGAGGGCAGCCCCAGCATTTT.

For this clonotype: Possible read error: a much larger clone is one base away. The rearrangement uses TRBV5-1 and TRBJ2-2; TRBD2 matches 7 bases. Germline CDR1 is SGHRS and CDR2 is YFSETQ. This CDR3 has 14 residues. CDR3 in DNA: TGCGCCAGCCTCCCAGGAGCGGGGACCGGGGAGCCGTTTTTT. It is translated as CASLPGAGTGEPFF.

The table lists this clonotype with a few counts. The rearrangement uses TRBV14 and TRBJ1-2; no clear D. The length of the CDR3 is 12 residues. Germline V lookup: CDR1 SGHDN, CDR2 FVKESK. Trimming pared 3 bases from V and 4 bases from J, leaving 6 bases between. The CDR3 is CASSQLTYGYTF. DNA of the CDR3: TGTGCCAGCAGCCAGCTGACCTATGGCTACACCTTC.

This clonotype was observed a few times. The chain joins TRBV2 to TRBJ1-3; D unresolved. In germline, CDR1 is SNHLY, CDR2 FYNNEI. This CDR3 contains 15 residues. The V and J ends lost 4 bases and 0 bases respectively, with 10 bases between them. CDR3 sequence reads: CASSGKGTSGNTIYF. CDR3 sequence (DNA): TGTGCCAGCAGTGGCAAGGGAACCTCTGGAAACACCATATATTTT.

This clonotype was observed at least ten times. The chain is built from TRBV6-5 and TRBJ2-1; a possible D gene is TRBD2 (7 bases). CDR3 length: 15 amino acids. With 2 bases removed from V and 0 bases from J, the gap between germline ends came to 8 bases. Germline CDR1 and CDR2: MNHEY and SVGAGI. CDR3 sequence: CASSYGGASYNEQFF. The CDR3, as DNA: TGTGCCAGCAGTTACGGGGGGGCCTCCTACAATGAGCAGTTCTTC.

This clonotype was seen a handful of times. The V gene is TRBV7-2, the J gene TRBJ1-5; D is unresolved. This CDR3 has 13 residues. V dropped 3 bases and J dropped 2 bases, with 5 bases sitting between them. Germline V gene lookup returns CDR1 SGHTA and CDR2 FQGNSA. CDR3 in DNA: TGTGCCAGCAGCTTCCCAGGCAATCAGCCCCAGCATTTT. This sequence encodes CASSFPGNQPQHF. The complete variable domain, with remaining parts taken from reference TRBV7-2 and TRBJ1-5, reads GAGVSQSPSNKVTEKGKDVELRCDPISGHTALYWYRQSLGQGLEFLIYFQGNSAPDKSGLPSDRFSAERTGGSVSTLTIQRTQQEDSAVYLCASSFPGNQPQHFGDGTRLSIL.

The chain joins TRBV6-2 or TRBV6-3 to TRBJ2-2; D remains unclear. The V end was cut by 7 bases, the J end by 1 base, with 22 bases between. CDR1 is MNHEY, CDR2 SVGEGT, per germline. This CDR3 is built from 18 residues. CDR3 amino acids: CASTPQQGDSLNTGELFF. The CDR3 nucleotides are TGTGCCAGCACCCCACAACAAGGAGACTCCTTGAACACCGGGGAGCTGTTTTTT.

This clonotype was detected a few times. The V gene is TRBV29-1, the J gene TRBJ1-2; D gene uncertain. Germline V CDR1 and CDR2: SQVTM, ANQGSEA. This CDR3 has 12 amino acids. V was cut by 6 bases and J by 8 bases, with 16 bases left in between. The CDR3 reads CSVSGGLWGYTF. Here the CDR3 DNA reads TGCAGCGTATCCGGAGGGCTATGGGGCTACACCTTC.

This chain connects TRBV7-2 to TRBJ2-5; 10 nucleotides line up with TRBD2. From germline, CDR1 is SGHTA and CDR2 FQGNSA. CDR3 length: 14 amino acids. The V and J ends lost 5 bases and 5 bases, in that order; junction bases with no gene match: 5. The CDR3 protein is CASSRLAGVETQYF. The CDR3 coding sequence is TGTGCCAGCAGCAGGCTAGCGGGGGTGGAGACCCAGTACTTC.

This clonotype appeared a few times. This chain joins TRBV9 and TRBJ1-6; maybe TRBD1 (5 bases). The CDR3 has 15 residues. Per the germline V gene, CDR1 is SGDLS and CDR2 is YYNGEE. V lost 0 bases to trimming and J lost 5 bases, with 9 bases between them. CDR3 DNA sequence: TGTGCCAGCAGCGTAGCAGGGAACCATAATTCACCCCTCCACTTT. Translating gives CASSVAGNHNSPLHF.

CDR3 sequence: CASIGLLNTEAFF. The DNA for the CDR3 is TGTGCCAGCATCGGTTTACTTAACACTGAAGCTTTCTTT. The chain uses TRBV25-1 and TRBJ1-1; D unresolved. Trimming pared 7 bases from V and 2 bases from J, leaving 11 bases between. Per germline, CDR1 MGHDK and CDR2 SYGVNS. This CDR3 comprises 13 residues.

This chain joins TRBV7-2 and TRBJ1-1, with a weak D call TRBD1 (6 bases). The CDR3 has 14 amino acids. Per the germline V gene, CDR1 is SGHTA and CDR2 is FQGNSA. Trimming pared 5 bases from V and 4 bases from J, leaving 14 bases between. CDR3 residues: CASSPGGGATEAFF. CDR3 nucleotide sequence: TGTGCCAGCAGCCCCGGCGGGGGGGCCACTGAAGCTTTCTTT.

The chain combines TRBV24-1 with TRBJ1-5, with a possible D match to TRBD1 (5 bases). The V and J ends lost 4 bases and 4 bases respectively, with 13 bases between them. The CDR3 has 15 residues. Germline CDR1 is KGHDR and CDR2 is SFDVKD. CDR3 sequence: CATSDPVAGNQPQHF. CDR3 DNA: TGTGCCACCAGTGACCCGGTGGCAGGGAATCAGCCCCAGCATTTT.

This clonotype has just a few counts. This chain links TRBV6-2 or TRBV6-3 with TRBJ2-3; 10 nucleotides agree with TRBD1. The CDR3 has 14 residues. Germline lookup yields CDR1 MNHEY and CDR2 SVGEGT. Unmatched junction bases numbered 8, after V lost 10 bases and J lost 4 bases. Here the CDR3 reads CAISDRGGADTQYF. CDR3 nucleotide sequence: TGTGCCATTTCGGACAGGGGGGGTGCAGATACGCAGTATTTT.

This clonotype was seen many times. This sequence joins TRBV4-1 and TRBJ2-5; no firm D call. The length of the CDR3 is 14 residues. The V end lost 0 bases, the J end lost 7 bases, and 12 bases lay between the germline ends. The germline gives CDR1 MGHRA, CDR2 YSYEKL. DNA of the CDR3: TGCGCCAGCAGCCAAGAGGGCGGTGGTGGGACCCAGTACTTC. It is translated as CASSQEGGGGTQYF.